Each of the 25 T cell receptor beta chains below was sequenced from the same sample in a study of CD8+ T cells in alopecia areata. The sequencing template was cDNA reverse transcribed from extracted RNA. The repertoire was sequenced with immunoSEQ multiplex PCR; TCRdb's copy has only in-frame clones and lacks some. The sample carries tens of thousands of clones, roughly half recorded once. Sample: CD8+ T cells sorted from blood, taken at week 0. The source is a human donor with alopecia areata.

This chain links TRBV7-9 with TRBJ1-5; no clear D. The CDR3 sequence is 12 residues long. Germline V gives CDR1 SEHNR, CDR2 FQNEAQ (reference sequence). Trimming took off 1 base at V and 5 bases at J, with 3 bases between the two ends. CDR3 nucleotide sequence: TGTGCCAGCAGCTTAGACTATCAGCCCCAGCATTTT. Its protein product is CASSLDYQPQHF.

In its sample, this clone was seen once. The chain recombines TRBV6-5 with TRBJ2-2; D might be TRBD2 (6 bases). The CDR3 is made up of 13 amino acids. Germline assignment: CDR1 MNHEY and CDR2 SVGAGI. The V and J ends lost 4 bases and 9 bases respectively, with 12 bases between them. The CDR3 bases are TGTGCCAGCAGTTCGGACTATACCCGGGAGCTGTTTTTT. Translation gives CASSSDYTRELFF.

This CDR3 reads CASSPRTSEDNEQFF. In DNA, the CDR3 is TGTGCCAGCAGCCCAAGGACTAGCGAAGACAATGAGCAGTTCTTC. The chain couples TRBV7-9 to TRBJ2-1; 9 positions agree with TRBD2. CDR1 is SEHNR, CDR2 FQNEAQ, per germline (reference sequence). Losses at the gene ends were 5 bases for V and 5 bases for J; bases not matched to a gene: 7. The CDR3 consists of 15 residues.

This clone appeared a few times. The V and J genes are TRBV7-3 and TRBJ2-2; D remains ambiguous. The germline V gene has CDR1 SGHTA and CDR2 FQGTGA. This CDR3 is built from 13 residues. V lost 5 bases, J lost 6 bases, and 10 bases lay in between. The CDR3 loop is CASSKLEPGELFF. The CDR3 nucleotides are TGTGCCAGCAGCAAACTGGAACCCGGGGAGCTGTTTTTT.

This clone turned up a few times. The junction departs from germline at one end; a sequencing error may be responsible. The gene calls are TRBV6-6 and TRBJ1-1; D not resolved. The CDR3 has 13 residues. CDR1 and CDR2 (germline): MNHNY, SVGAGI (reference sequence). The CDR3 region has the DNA TGTGCCAGCAGTGACTCGGAGTACACTGAAGCTTTCTTT. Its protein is CASSDSEYTEAFF.

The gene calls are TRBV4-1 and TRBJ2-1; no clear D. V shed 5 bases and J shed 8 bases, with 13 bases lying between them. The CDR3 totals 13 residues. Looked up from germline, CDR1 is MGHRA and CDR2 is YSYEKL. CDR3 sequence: CASSSLPQHEQFF. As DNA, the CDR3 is TGCGCCAGCAGCTCCCTCCCGCAGCATGAGCAGTTCTTC.

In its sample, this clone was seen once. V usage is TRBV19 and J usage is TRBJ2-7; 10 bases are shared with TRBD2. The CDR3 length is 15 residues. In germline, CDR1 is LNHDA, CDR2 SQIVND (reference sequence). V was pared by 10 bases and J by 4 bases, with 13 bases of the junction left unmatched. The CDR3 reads CATMAPLAGAYEQYF. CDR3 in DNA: TGTGCCACCATGGCGCCCCTAGCGGGAGCGTACGAGCAGTACTTC.

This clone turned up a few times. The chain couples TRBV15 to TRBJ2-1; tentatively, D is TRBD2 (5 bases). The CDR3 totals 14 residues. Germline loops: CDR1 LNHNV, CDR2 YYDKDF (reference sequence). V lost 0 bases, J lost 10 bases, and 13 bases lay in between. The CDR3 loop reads CATSRDAAGSEQFF. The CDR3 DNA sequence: TGTGCCACCAGCAGAGATGCGGCGGGCAGCGAGCAGTTCTTC.

The CDR3 here is CASSLRDRWPPIQYF. In nucleotides, the CDR3 is TGTGCCAGCAGCTTAAGGGACAGATGGCCCCCCATTCAGTACTTC. The chain recombines TRBV7-2 with TRBJ2-4; TRBD1 matches 7 bases. J gave up 9 bases and V 2 bases, and 10 bases lay outside the gene matches. The CDR3 runs to 15 residues. Germline V gene sequence: CDR1 SGHTA, CDR2 FQGNSA.

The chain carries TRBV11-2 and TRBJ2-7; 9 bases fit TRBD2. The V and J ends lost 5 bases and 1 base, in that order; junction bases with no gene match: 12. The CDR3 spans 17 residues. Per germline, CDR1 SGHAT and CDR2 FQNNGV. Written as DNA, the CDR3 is TGTGCCAGCAGCCCGAGCGGGAGGATCATAGGATCCTACGAGCAGTACTTC. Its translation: CASSPSGRIIGSYEQYF.

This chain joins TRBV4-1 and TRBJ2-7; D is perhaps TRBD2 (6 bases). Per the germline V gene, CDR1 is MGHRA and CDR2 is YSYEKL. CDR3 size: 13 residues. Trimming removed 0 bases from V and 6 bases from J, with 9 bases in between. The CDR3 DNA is TGCGCCAGCAGCCAAGACGGGACTCTCGAGCAGTACTTC. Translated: CASSQDGTLEQYF.

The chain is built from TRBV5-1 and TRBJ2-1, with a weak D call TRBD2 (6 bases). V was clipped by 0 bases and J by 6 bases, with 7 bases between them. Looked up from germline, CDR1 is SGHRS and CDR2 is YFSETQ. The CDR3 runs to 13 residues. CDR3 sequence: CASSLDGGNEQFF. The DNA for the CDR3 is TGCGCCAGCAGCTTGGACGGGGGCAATGAGCAGTTCTTC.

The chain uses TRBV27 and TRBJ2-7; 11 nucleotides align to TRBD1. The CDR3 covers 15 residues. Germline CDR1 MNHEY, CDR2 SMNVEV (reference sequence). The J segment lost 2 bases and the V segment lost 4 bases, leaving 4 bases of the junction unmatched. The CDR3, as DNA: TGTGCCAGCAGTTATGGGACAGGGGGTACCTACGAGCAGTACTTC. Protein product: CASSYGTGGTYEQYF.

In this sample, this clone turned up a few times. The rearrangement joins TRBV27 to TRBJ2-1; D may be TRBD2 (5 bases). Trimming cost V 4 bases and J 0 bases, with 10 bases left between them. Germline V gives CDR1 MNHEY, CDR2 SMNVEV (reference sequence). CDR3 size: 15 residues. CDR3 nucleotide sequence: TGTGCCAGCAGTTCATTAGCGAGCTCCTACAATGAGCAGTTCTTC. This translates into CASSSLASSYNEQFF.

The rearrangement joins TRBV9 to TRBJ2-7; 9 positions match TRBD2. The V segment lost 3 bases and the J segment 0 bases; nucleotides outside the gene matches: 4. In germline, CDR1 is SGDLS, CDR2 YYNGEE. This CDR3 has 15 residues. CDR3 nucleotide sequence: TGTGCCAGCAGCGCTACTAGCGGGCCCTCCTACGAGCAGTACTTC. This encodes CASSATSGPSYEQYF.

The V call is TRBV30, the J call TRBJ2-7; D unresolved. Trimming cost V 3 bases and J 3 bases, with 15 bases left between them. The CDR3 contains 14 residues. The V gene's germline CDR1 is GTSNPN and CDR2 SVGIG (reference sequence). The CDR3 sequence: CAWRPLVKVYEQYF. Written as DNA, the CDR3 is TGTGCCTGGAGGCCCCTAGTGAAAGTCTACGAGCAGTACTTC.

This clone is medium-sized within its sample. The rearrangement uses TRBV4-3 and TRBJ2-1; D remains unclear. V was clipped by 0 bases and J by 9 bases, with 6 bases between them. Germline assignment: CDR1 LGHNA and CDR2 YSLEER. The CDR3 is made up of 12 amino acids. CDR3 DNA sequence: TGCGCCAGCAGCCAAGATGGGGTTGAGCAGTTCTTC. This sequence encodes CASSQDGVEQFF.

This CDR3 is CASSPDRGWLEAFF. For the CDR3, the DNA is TGTGCCAGCAGCCCGGACAGGGGATGGCTTGAAGCTTTCTTT. The chain uses TRBV27 and TRBJ1-1; TRBD1 aligns across 9 bases. The V and J ends lost 6 bases and 7 bases, in that order; junction bases with no gene match: 9. The CDR3 spans 14 residues. Germline V gene lookup returns CDR1 MNHEY and CDR2 SMNVEV (reference sequence).

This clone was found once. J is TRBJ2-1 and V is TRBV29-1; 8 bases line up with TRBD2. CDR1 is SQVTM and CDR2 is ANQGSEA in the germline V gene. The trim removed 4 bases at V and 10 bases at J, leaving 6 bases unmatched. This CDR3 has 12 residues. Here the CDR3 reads CSVVAGGPEQFF. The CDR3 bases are TGCAGCGTTGTCGCGGGAGGTCCGGAGCAGTTCTTC.

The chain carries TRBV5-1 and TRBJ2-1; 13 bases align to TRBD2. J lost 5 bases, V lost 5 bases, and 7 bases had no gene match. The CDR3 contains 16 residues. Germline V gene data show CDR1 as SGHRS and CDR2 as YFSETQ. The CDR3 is CASRAPLAGGNNEQFF. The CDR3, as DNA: TGCGCCAGCAGAGCACCACTAGCGGGAGGGAACAATGAGCAGTTCTTC.

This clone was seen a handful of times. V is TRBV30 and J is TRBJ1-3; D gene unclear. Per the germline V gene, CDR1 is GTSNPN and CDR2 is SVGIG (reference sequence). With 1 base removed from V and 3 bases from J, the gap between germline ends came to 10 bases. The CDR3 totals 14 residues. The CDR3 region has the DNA TGTGCCTGGAGTGAAGGGCTGGTTGGAAACACCATATATTTT. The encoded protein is CAWSEGLVGNTIYF.

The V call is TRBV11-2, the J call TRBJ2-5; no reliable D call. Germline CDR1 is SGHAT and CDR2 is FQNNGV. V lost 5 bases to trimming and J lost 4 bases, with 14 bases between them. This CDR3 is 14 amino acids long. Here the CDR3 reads CASSLPRAGETQYF. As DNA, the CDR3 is TGTGCCAGCAGCCTCCCCCGGGCAGGAGAGACCCAGTACTTC.

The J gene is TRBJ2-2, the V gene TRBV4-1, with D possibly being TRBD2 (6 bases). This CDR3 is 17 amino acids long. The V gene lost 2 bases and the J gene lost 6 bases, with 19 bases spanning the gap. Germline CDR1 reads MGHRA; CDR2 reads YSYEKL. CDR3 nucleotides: TGCGCCAGCAGCCAACTCTCTAGCGCCAGGTTGGCCGGGGAGCTGTTTTTT. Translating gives CASSQLSSARLAGELFF.

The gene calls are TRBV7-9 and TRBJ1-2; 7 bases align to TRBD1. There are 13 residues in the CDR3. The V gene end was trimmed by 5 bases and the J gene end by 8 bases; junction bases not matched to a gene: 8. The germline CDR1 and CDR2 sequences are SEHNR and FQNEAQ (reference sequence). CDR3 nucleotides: TGTGCCAGCAGCCAGGGGGTTGAAATGGGCTACACCTTC. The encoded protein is CASSQGVEMGYTF.

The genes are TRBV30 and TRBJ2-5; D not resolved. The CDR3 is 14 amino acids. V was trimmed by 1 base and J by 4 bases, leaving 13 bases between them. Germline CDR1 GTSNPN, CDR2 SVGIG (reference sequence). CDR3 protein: CAWSEGRTVETQYF. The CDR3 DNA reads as TGTGCCTGGAGTGAAGGGCGTACGGTAGAGACCCAGTACTTC.